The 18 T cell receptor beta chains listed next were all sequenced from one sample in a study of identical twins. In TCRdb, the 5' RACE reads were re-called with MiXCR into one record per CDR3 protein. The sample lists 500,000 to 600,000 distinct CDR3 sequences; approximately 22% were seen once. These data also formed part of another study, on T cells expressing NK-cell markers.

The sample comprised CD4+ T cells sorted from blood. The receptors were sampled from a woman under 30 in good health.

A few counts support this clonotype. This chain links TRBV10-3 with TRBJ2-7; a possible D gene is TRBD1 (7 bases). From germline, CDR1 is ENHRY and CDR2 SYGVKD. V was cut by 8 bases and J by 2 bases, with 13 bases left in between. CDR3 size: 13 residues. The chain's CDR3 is CAIGGDSTYEQYF. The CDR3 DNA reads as TGTGCCATCGGAGGGGACAGCACCTACGAGCAGTACTTC.

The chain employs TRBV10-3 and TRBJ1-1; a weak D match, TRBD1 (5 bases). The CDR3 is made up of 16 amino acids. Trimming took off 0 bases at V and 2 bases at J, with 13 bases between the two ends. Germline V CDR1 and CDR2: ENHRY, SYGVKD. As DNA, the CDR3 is TGTGCCATCAGTGAGTCGATCTCGGGGGGAAACACTGAAGCTTTCTTT. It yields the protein CAISESISGGNTEAFF.

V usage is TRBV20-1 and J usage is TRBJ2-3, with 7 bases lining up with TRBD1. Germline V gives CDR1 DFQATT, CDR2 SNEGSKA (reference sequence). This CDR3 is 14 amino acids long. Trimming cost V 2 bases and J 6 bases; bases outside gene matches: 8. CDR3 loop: CSARLSGTEDTQYF. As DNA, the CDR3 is TGCAGTGCTAGACTATCCGGGACAGAGGATACGCAGTATTTT.

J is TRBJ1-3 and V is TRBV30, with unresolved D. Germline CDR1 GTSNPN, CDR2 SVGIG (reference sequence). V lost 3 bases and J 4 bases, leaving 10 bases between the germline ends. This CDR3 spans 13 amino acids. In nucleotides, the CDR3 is TGTGCCTGGAGGGTGGAGGCAGGAAACACCATATATTTT. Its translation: CAWRVEAGNTIYF.

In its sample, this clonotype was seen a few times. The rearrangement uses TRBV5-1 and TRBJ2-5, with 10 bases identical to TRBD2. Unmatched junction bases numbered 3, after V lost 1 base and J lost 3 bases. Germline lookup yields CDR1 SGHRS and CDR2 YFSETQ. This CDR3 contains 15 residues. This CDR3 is CASSLYLAGEETQYF. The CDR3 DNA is TGCGCCAGCAGCTTGTACCTAGCGGGAGAAGAGACCCAGTACTTC.

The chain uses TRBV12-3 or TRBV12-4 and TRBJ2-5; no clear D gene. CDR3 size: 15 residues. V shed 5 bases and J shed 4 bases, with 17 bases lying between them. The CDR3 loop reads CASSLRAQAAETQYF. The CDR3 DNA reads TGTGCCAGCAGTCTTCGGGCCCAGGCGGCAGAGACCCAGTACTTC.

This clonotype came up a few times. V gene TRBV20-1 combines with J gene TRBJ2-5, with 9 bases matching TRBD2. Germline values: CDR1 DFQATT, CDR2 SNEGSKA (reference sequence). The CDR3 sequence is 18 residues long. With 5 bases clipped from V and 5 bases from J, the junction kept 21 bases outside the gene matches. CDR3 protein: CSAGSLIAGESYGETQYF. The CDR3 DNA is TGCAGTGCTGGGTCTCTAATAGCGGGGGAGTCCTACGGGGAGACCCAGTACTTC.

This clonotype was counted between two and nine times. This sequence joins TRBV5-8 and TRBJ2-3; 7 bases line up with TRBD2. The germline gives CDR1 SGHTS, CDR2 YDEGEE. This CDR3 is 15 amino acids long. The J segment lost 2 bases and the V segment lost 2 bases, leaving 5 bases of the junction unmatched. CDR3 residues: CASSFYGGTTDTQYF. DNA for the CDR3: TGTGCCAGCAGCTTCTACGGGGGGACCACAGATACGCAGTATTTT.

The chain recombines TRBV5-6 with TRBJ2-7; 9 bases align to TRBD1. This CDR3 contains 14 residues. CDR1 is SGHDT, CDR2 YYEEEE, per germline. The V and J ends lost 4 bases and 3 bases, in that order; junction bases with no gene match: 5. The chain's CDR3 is CASSTGTGLYEQYF. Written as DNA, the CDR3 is TGTGCCAGCAGCACCGGGACAGGGCTCTACGAGCAGTACTTC.

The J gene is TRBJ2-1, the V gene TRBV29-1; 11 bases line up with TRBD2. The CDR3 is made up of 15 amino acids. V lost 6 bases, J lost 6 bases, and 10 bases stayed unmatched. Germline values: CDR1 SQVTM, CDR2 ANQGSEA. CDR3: CSVVSGTSGFNEQFF. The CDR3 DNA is TGCAGCGTCGTCTCCGGGACTAGCGGATTCAATGAGCAGTTCTTC.

The chain's CDR3 is CASGRTGTYEQYF. The CDR3, as DNA: TGTGCCAGCGGACGGACAGGAACCTACGAGCAGTACTTC. This rearrangement joins TRBV27 to TRBJ2-7; TRBD1 matches 7 bases. CDR1 MNHEY and CDR2 SMNVEV come from the germline V gene (reference sequence). Trimming cost V 8 bases and J 2 bases; bases outside gene matches: 6. The CDR3 covers 13 residues.

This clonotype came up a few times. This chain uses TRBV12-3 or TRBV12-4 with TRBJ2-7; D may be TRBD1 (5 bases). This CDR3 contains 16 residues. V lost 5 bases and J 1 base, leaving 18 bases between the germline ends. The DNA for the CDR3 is TGTGCCAGCAGTCACCCAGGTAGGGGTGGTTCCTACGAGCAGTACTTC. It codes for CASSHPGRGGSYEQYF.

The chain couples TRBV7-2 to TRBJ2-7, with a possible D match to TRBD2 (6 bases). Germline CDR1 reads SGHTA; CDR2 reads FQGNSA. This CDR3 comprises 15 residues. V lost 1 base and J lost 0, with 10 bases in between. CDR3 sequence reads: CASSLGREPSYEQYF. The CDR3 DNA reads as TGTGCCAGCAGCTTAGGGAGGGAGCCCTCCTACGAGCAGTACTTC.

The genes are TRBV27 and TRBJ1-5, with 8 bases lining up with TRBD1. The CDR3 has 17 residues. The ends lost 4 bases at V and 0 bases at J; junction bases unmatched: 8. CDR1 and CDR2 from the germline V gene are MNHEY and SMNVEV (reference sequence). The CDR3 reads CASSSPGGPDSNQPQHF. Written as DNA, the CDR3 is TGTGCCAGCAGTTCGCCAGGGGGCCCTGATAGCAATCAGCCCCAGCATTTT.

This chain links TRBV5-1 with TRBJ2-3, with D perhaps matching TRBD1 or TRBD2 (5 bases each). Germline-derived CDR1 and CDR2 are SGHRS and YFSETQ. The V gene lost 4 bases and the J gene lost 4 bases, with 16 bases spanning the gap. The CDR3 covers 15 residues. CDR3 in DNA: TGCGCCAGCAGCCCTGGGACCCCGAGCGCAGATACGCAGTATTTT. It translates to CASSPGTPSADTQYF.

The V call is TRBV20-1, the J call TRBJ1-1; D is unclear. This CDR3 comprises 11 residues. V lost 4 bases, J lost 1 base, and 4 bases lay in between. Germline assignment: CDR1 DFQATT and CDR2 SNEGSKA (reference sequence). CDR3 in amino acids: CSAKWNTEAFF. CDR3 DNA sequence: TGCAGTGCTAAATGGAACACTGAAGCTTTCTTT.

CDR3 sequence reads: CSARVGDYGETQYF. CDR3 nucleotide sequence: TGCAGTGCTAGAGTGGGGGATTATGGAGAGACCCAGTACTTC. This chain uses TRBV20-1 with TRBJ2-5; D may correspond to TRBD1 or TRBD2 (5 bases each). Germline assignment: CDR1 DFQATT and CDR2 SNEGSKA (reference sequence). Trimming took 1 base from V and 4 from J, leaving 13 bases between them. This CDR3 has 14 residues.

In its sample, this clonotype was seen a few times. CDR3 DNA: TGTGCCAGCAGTTTGAATCATCCCGGGACCAACGTCCTGACTTTC. Its protein is CASSLNHPGTNVLTF. This chain joins TRBV27 and TRBJ2-6; the D gene is possibly TRBD2 (5 bases). Germline CDR1 MNHEY, CDR2 SMNVEV (reference sequence). The CDR3 is 15 amino acids. V was clipped by 3 bases and J by 8 bases, with 14 bases between them.